A selection of T cell receptor beta chains follows, all from one sample in a study of cytomegalovirus exposure and HLA in healthy donors. Only in-frame clones appear in the TCRdb table, and some are missing; sequencing was by immunoSEQ multiplex PCR. The repertoire holds some 130,000 clones, with about 70% as singletons. Sequencing was carried out using PBMCs. The receptors here all came from a man aged 35 to 55 in good health and CMV-seronegative. The CDR3 runs from the conserved cysteine through the conserved F or W. D genes are given only for firm matches. A clone size is listed for some rows: how often the clone was seen (once, few, many), or a class if it is expanded.

CDR3 protein	CDR3 DNA	clone size	J gene	V gene	D gene
CASSIQRGGANVLTF	TGTGCCAGTAGTATCCAGCGAGGTGGGGCCAACGTCCTGACTTTC	-	TRBJ2-6	TRBV19	-
CASGPPGGSSGYTF	TGTGCTAGTGGTCCCCCCGGGGGAAGTAGCGGCTACACCTTC	once	TRBJ1-2	TRBV12-5	-
CASSFRTGTDTQYF	TGTGCCAGCAGCTTTAGGACAGGGACAGATACGCAGTATTTT	few	TRBJ2-3	TRBV7-9	TRBD1
CAISANDRATYNEQFF	TGTGCCATCAGTGCTAATGACAGGGCAACCTACAATGAGCAGTTCTTC	-	TRBJ2-1	TRBV10-3	TRBD1
CASSEKREQYF	TGTGCCAGCAGTGAGAAGCGCGAGCAGTACTTC	-	TRBJ2-7	TRBV7-2	-
CSVALRGLLTSGYNEQFF	TGCAGCGTTGCTTTGAGGGGGTTGTTGACTAGCGGCTACAATGAGCAGTTCTTC	-	TRBJ2-1	TRBV29-1	TRBD2
CASSAPRTDIVSTDTQYF	TGTGCCAGCAGCGCCCCGAGGACGGACATTGTTTCTACAGATACGCAGTATTTT	-	TRBJ2-3	TRBV9	-
CSVRTGGFSGYTF	TGCAGCGTTCGGACAGGGGGCTTTAGCGGCTACACCTTC	-	TRBJ1-2	TRBV29-1	TRBD1
CASSRFTAANTGELFF	TGCGCCAGCAGCAGATTTACAGCAGCGAACACCGGGGAGCTGTTTTTT	-	TRBJ2-2	TRBV5-1	-
CASSLTASGRAGEQFF	TGTGCCAGCAGCTTAACCGCTAGCGGGAGGGCCGGTGAGCAGTTCTTC	-	TRBJ2-1	TRBV7-3	TRBD2
CASSSALLNYEQYF	TGTGCCAGCAGCTCGGCCCTACTAAACTACGAGCAGTACTTC	-	TRBJ2-7	TRBV14	-
CASVGQGHSYEQYF	TGTGCCAGCGTGGGGCAGGGGCACTCCTACGAGCAGTACTTC	-	TRBJ2-7	TRBV6-1	-
CASSSLVAGELFF	TGTGCCAGCAGCTCCCTAGTCGCCGGGGAGCTGTTTTTT	few	TRBJ2-2	TRBV7-3	-
CASSRYPGRNSPLHF	TGTGCCAGCAGCAGATACCCAGGGCGGAATTCACCCCTCCACTTT	-	TRBJ1-6	TRBV7-9	-
CASKPRAGKNEKLFF	TGTGCCAGCAAGCCCAGGGCAGGGAAAAATGAAAAACTGTTTTTT	few	TRBJ1-4	TRBV28	-
CASSPPPGIEETQYF	TGTGCCAGCAGTCCCCCCCCCGGGATCGAGGAGACCCAGTACTTC	-	TRBJ2-5	TRBV27	-
CASSRGLNNEQFF	TGTGCCAGCAGCCGAGGCCTAAACAATGAGCAGTTCTTC	-	TRBJ2-1	TRBV11-2	-
CASSLGQGAEETQYF	TGTGCCAGCAGCTTAGGGCAGGGGGCGGAAGAGACCCAGTACTTC	-	TRBJ2-5	TRBV7-9	TRBD1
CASSPTPYEQYF	TGTGCCAGCAGCCCCACACCCTACGAGCAGTACTTC	-	TRBJ2-7	TRBV7-9	-
CASSMGTGKNYGYTF	TGTGCCAGTAGCATGGGGACAGGGAAGAACTATGGCTACACCTTC	-	TRBJ1-2	TRBV19	TRBD1
CASSLSSGRAPSSYNEQFF	TGTGCCAGCAGCTTGTCGAGCGGGAGGGCCCCGAGCTCCTACAATGAGCAGTTCTTC	-	TRBJ2-1	TRBV7-9	TRBD2
CASSTLRGTDTQYF	TGCGCCAGCAGCACACTGCGGGGCACAGATACGCAGTATTTT	-	TRBJ2-3	TRBV5-1	-
CASSSPSGGAETQYF	TGTGCCAGCAGCTCCCCTAGCGGGGGGGCCGAGACCCAGTACTTC	-	TRBJ2-5	TRBV7-9	TRBD2
CASSYSGGLEETQYF	TGTGCCAGCAGTTACTCGGGGGGGCTGGAAGAGACCCAGTACTTC	-	TRBJ2-5	TRBV6-6	-
CASSAPTGVRLNYGYTF	TGTGCCAGCAGTGCGCCCACAGGGGTGCGACTGAACTATGGCTACACCTTC	-	TRBJ1-2	TRBV6-1	TRBD1
CASSLRDRGAGANVLTF	TGCGCCAGCAGCTTGCGCGACAGGGGCGCTGGGGCCAACGTCCTGACTTTC	-	TRBJ2-6	TRBV5-1	TRBD1
CASSPSGTGTGQPQHF	TGTGCCAGCTCACCATCCGGGACAGGGACGGGCCAGCCCCAGCATTTT	-	TRBJ1-5	TRBV18	TRBD1
CAWSGDRQPTSGNTIYF	TGTGCCTGGAGTGGGGACAGGCAACCGACGTCTGGAAACACCATATATTTT	-	TRBJ1-3	TRBV30	TRBD1
CAISDGSQGAYEQYF	TGTGCCATCAGTGACGGTTCTCAGGGGGCGTACGAGCAGTACTTC	few	TRBJ2-7	TRBV10-3	TRBD1
CASSLGVAGPYNEQFF	TGCGCCAGCAGCTTGGGTGTGGCGGGGCCTTACAATGAGCAGTTCTTC	-	TRBJ2-1	TRBV5-1	-
CASSQVILLPHEQYF	TGCGCCAGCAGCCAAGTCATCCTATTGCCTCACGAGCAGTACTTC	once	TRBJ2-7	TRBV4-1	-
CASSWGTGIYGYTF	TGCGCCAGCAGCTGGGGGACAGGGATCTATGGCTACACCTTC	-	TRBJ1-2	TRBV5-1	TRBD1
CASSSGTGVYEQYF	TGTGCCAGCAGCTCTGGGACAGGGGTTTACGAGCAGTACTTC	-	TRBJ2-7	TRBV7-9	TRBD1
CAWSKPSGANVLTF	TGTGCCTGGAGTAAGCCCTCTGGGGCCAACGTCCTGACTTTC	-	TRBJ2-6	TRBV30	-
CASSLQGAAEAFF	TGCGCCAGCAGCCTCCAGGGGGCAGCTGAAGCTTTCTTT	-	TRBJ1-1	TRBV4-3	TRBD1
CASSPEGGGSPLHF	TGTGCCAGCTCACCCGAAGGGGGCGGTTCACCCCTCCACTTT	-	TRBJ1-6	TRBV18	TRBD1
CASRGTGGNSPLHF	TGTGCCAGCAGGGGGACAGGAGGAAATTCACCCCTCCACTTT	-	TRBJ1-6	TRBV5-4	TRBD1
CASSERQANEKLFF	TGTGCCAGCAGTGAACGACAGGCAAATGAAAAACTGTTTTTT	few	TRBJ1-4	TRBV6-1	-
CASRRGMNTGELFF	TGCGCCAGCAGGCGGGGGATGAACACCGGGGAGCTGTTTTTT	-	TRBJ2-2	TRBV5-1	TRBD2
CASSSTSGGETQYF	TGTGCCAGCAGCTCGACTAGCGGGGGAGAGACCCAGTACTTC	-	TRBJ2-5	TRBV14	TRBD2
CASSYGQGSNEKLFF	TGTGCCAGCAGTTACGGACAGGGGTCTAATGAAAAACTGTTTTTT	-	TRBJ1-4	TRBV6-5	TRBD1
CASSSDRDGNYGYTF	TGTGCCAGCAGCTCGGACAGGGATGGCAACTATGGCTACACCTTC	few	TRBJ1-2	TRBV6-1	TRBD1
CASSLSYTYEQYF	TGTGCCAGCAGTCTATCTTATACCTACGAGCAGTACTTC	-	TRBJ2-7	TRBV28	-
CASTRVAGVTGELFF	TGTGCCAGCACCCGAGTAGCGGGAGTAACCGGGGAGCTGTTTTTT	-	TRBJ2-2	TRBV5-8	TRBD2
CASSRDRGRPGQPQHF	TGTGCCAGTAGCCGGGACAGGGGGCGTCCGGGTCAGCCCCAGCATTTT	-	TRBJ1-5	TRBV19	TRBD1
CAWSAYGTGQNTEAFF	TGTGCCTGGAGTGCCTACGGGACAGGGCAGAACACTGAAGCTTTCTTT	-	TRBJ1-1	TRBV30	TRBD1
CASSPSGGMNEQFF	TGTGCCAGCAGCCCATCGGGCGGGATGAATGAGCAGTTCTTC	-	TRBJ2-1	TRBV7-3	-
CASSRARELTGELFF	TGTGCCAGCAGCAGGGCGAGGGAGCTCACCGGGGAGCTGTTTTTT	-	TRBJ2-2	TRBV7-2	-
CASSLGRVTDTQYF	TGCGCCAGCAGCTTGGGACGGGTTACAGATACGCAGTATTTT	-	TRBJ2-3	TRBV5-1	-
CASSPDRGTATQYF	TGTGCCAGCTCACCCGACAGGGGGACGGCTACGCAGTATTTT	-	TRBJ2-3	TRBV18	TRBD1
CSVDQGVRETQYF	TGCAGCGTTGACCAGGGGGTTAGGGAGACCCAGTACTTC	once	TRBJ2-5	TRBV29-1	TRBD1
CAWSEAVNSNQPQHF	TGTGCCTGGAGCGAGGCGGTTAATAGCAATCAGCCCCAGCATTTT	-	TRBJ1-5	TRBV30	-
CASSEWGGQSPLHF	TGTGCCAGCAGTGAATGGGGGGGGCAGTCACCCCTCCACTTT	-	TRBJ1-6	TRBV25-1	-
CASRAILGAHNSPLHF	TGTGCCAGCAGAGCCATCCTGGGGGCCCATAATTCACCCCTCCACTTT	-	TRBJ1-6	TRBV2	-